Following are 3 T cell receptor beta chains from one sample sequenced in a study of PD-L1 blockade in urothelial cancer. The time point was: pretreatment peripheral blood. Data came from immunoSEQ multiplex PCR; TCRdb stores just in-frame clones and leaves some out. The data show 55,000 to 85,000 clones, about 83% seen once. The sequences come from PBMCs, collected around atezolizumab (anti-PD-L1) treatment. The source of these receptors is a woman between 70 and 85 years old with urothelial cancer.

This chain uses TRBV4-3 with TRBJ2-2; D possibly corresponds to TRBD2 (5 bases). V was shortened by 4 bases and J by 3 bases, with 12 bases between the two germline ends. CDR3 size: 15 residues. Germline CDR1 is LGHNA and CDR2 is YSLEER. CDR3 sequence reads: CASSRFGGDTGELFF. The CDR3 nucleotides are TGCGCCAGCAGCCGATTTGGAGGAGACACCGGGGAGCTGTTTTTT.

The rearrangement joins TRBV10-3 to TRBJ1-1; 8 bases align to TRBD1. Germline-derived CDR1 and CDR2 are ENHRY and SYGVKD. Trimming removed 3 bases from V and 1 base from J; junction bases left unmatched: 4. The CDR3 loop spans 15 amino acids. CDR3 in DNA: TGTGCCATCAGTGATATCAGGGGGCAGAACACTGAAGCTTTCTTT. It specifies CAISDIRGQNTEAFF.

This clone was found a few times. The chain couples TRBV4-1 to TRBJ1-5; D unresolved. Germline V CDR1 and CDR2: MGHRA, YSYEKL. The ends were cut back, 3 bases at V and 3 bases at J, with 9 bases in the middle. This CDR3 is 14 amino acids long. The CDR3 nucleotides read TGCGCCAGCAGCCAGAGACACCCCAATCAGCCCCAGCATTTT. Protein sequence: CASSQRHPNQPQHF.